The present TCR beta chain was sequenced within a study of blood T cell repertoires in COVID-19. Across the study: Both acute and convalescent COVID-19 samples were obtained from the United States, Italy and Spain.

Assay: immunoSEQ multiplex PCR; the TCRdb copy retains only in-frame clones and omits some. The sample lists around 230,000 clones; roughly 90% were seen once. Germline CDR1 and CDR2: MGHDK and SYGVNS. The length of the CDR3 is 15 residues. Losses at the gene ends were 7 bases for V and 8 bases for J; bases not matched to a gene: 15. The chain joins TRBV25-1 to TRBJ1-2; 8 bases agree with TRBD1. This receptor was taken from a man aged 55 to 69 who had recovered from COVID-19. Specimen: peripheral blood. CDR3 sequence: CASTLRTGPNLGYTF. In nucleotides, the CDR3 is TGTGCCAGCACCCTCAGGACAGGGCCTAATTTGGGCTACACCTTC.